Each of the 26 T cell receptor beta chains below was sequenced from the same sample in a study of monozygotic twins with inflammatory bowel disease. From its re-call of the 5' RACE reads, TCRdb lists each CDR3 protein once, without DNA. The sample holds 110,000 to 150,000 distinct CDR3 sequences. Sequencing was done on a sample of blood. These receptors were taken from a human donor with ulcerative colitis or Crohn's disease, or a healthy co-twin of an affected twin (not recorded which).

The chain links TRBV7-3 to TRBJ2-5; the D gene TCRdb calls, TRBD2, cannot be checked with no DNA. The CDR3 contains 15 residues. CDR1 SGHTA and CDR2 FQGTGA come from the germline V gene. CDR3 region: CASSFSAGAMETQYF.

This chain links TRBV7-3 with TRBJ2-5; the TCRdb D gene call, TRBD2, has no DNA to confirm it. The CDR3 is 13 residues long. Germline V CDR1 and CDR2: SGHTA, FQGTGA. CDR3 amino acids: CASSLGGIETQYF.

The V call is TRBV5-6, the J call TRBJ1-2; TCRdb names TRBD1, which stays unverified in the absence of DNA. Germline V gene lookup returns CDR1 SGHDT and CDR2 YYEEEE. This CDR3 has 13 amino acids. CDR3 region: CASSLGGGDGYTF.

The chain carries TRBV11-1 and TRBJ2-1; TCRdb's D call of TRBD1 is untestable without DNA. CDR3 length: 16 residues. From germline, CDR1 is SGHAT and CDR2 FQDESV (reference sequence). The CDR3 sequence is CASSPRVNRGTNEQFF.

The chain uses TRBV28 and TRBJ2-1; TCRdb calls TRBD2, which cannot be checked without DNA. The length of the CDR3 is 15 residues. Germline-derived CDR1 and CDR2 are MDHEN and SYDVKM. This CDR3 reads CASSPQGGLGNEQFF.

This chain links TRBV6-2 or TRBV6-3 with TRBJ2-3; the TCRdb D gene call, TRBD1, has no DNA to confirm it. Germline CDR1 reads MNHEY; CDR2 reads SVGEGT. The CDR3 extends over 15 amino acids. The CDR3 sequence: CASSPVWWGVDTQYF.

This chain links TRBV5-1 with TRBJ2-5. Germline V CDR1 and CDR2: SGHRS, YFSETQ. The CDR3 contains 15 residues. CDR3 sequence: CASSLDRGLMETQYF.

V and J are TRBV29-1 and TRBJ2-7; the D gene TCRdb calls, TRBD2, cannot be checked with no DNA. The CDR3 length is 12 residues. Germline CDR1 reads SQVTM; CDR2 reads ANQGSEA. Here the CDR3 reads CSVGVPTYEQYF.

The rearrangement links TRBV5-1 to TRBJ2-2; TCRdb outputs TRBD1, but without DNA this stays unchecked. CDR1 SGHRS and CDR2 YFSETQ come from the germline V gene. The CDR3 runs 16 residues. The CDR3 sequence: CASSSSGQGNTGELFF.

V and J are TRBV30 and TRBJ2-1; TCRdb's D call, TRBD1, is unchecked because there is no DNA. CDR1 is GTSNPN, CDR2 SVGIG, per germline (reference sequence). The length of the CDR3 is 12 residues. The CDR3 protein is CAWSARQGGQFF.

The chain carries TRBV30 and TRBJ2-3; TCRdb's assignment of TRBD1 cannot be checked, as there is no DNA. CDR1 GTSNPN and CDR2 SVGIG come from the germline V gene (reference sequence). The CDR3 covers 14 residues. The CDR3 loop reads CAWIAGTTTDTQYF.

J is TRBJ1-6 and V is TRBV25-1; without DNA, the TCRdb call of TRBD1 cannot be checked. The CDR3 is 15 residues long. The germline V gene has CDR1 MGHDK and CDR2 SYGVNS. CDR3: CASRRPGGLNSPLHF. The full variable domain, rest sourced from reference TRBV25-1 and TRBJ1-6, is EADIYQTPRYLVIGTGKKITLECSQTMGHDKMYWYQQDPGMELHLIHYSYGVNSTEKGDLSSESTVSRIRTEHFPLTLESARPSHTSQYLCASRRPGGLNSPLHFGNGTRLTVT.

The gene calls are TRBV7-3 and TRBJ2-2; TCRdb returns TRBD1, unconfirmable since there is no DNA. Per germline, CDR1 SGHTA and CDR2 FQGTGA. The CDR3 contains 16 residues. The CDR3 region is CASSSSGTGRMGELFF.

The chain has TRBV5-1 and TRBJ1-4; the TCRdb call, TRBD1, lacks DNA for checking. Germline V gene lookup returns CDR1 SGHRS and CDR2 YFSETQ. The CDR3 runs to 15 residues. CDR3 sequence reads: CASSLSDRRGEKLFF.

The chain couples TRBV7-2 to TRBJ2-7; the TCRdb call, TRBD1, lacks DNA for checking. CDR1 is SGHTA and CDR2 is FQGNSA in the germline V gene. The CDR3 length is 13 residues. This chain's CDR3 is CASSPPRLDEQYF.

J is TRBJ2-7 and V is TRBV29-1; TCRdb lists TRBD1, though no DNA is available to test this call. The CDR3 is 12 residues long. From germline, CDR1 is SQVTM and CDR2 ANQGSEA. This CDR3 reads CSVGPRFYEQYF.

The chain employs TRBV20-1 and TRBJ2-5; no DNA is available, so the TRBD1 call from TCRdb remains unchecked. CDR3 length equals 17 residues. CDR1 is DFQATT and CDR2 is SNEGSKA in the germline V gene (reference sequence). CDR3 sequence: CSARDVSAGSRVETQYF.

This chain's CDR3 is CASSLGSDNSPLHF. The chain recombines TRBV5-1 with TRBJ1-6. There are 14 residues in the CDR3. Germline V CDR1 and CDR2: SGHRS, YFSETQ.

The chain links TRBV5-6 to TRBJ2-5; as DNA is missing, the TRBD1 call by TCRdb cannot be tested. The length of the CDR3 is 14 residues. Germline V gene sequence: CDR1 SGHDT, CDR2 YYEEEE. CDR3 in amino acids: CASSVPRNRANLYF.

The genes are TRBV19 and TRBJ2-1; the TCRdb D gene call, TRBD1, has no DNA to confirm it. In germline, CDR1 is LNHDA, CDR2 SQIVND (reference sequence). This CDR3 region has 16 residues. CDR3 loop: CASSTNRRSSYNEQFF.

The J gene is TRBJ2-5, the V gene TRBV12-3 or TRBV12-4; TCRdb calls TRBD2, which cannot be checked without DNA. The CDR3 runs to 17 residues. The CDR3 loop is CASSSSPPGPRAETQYF.

J is TRBJ1-6 and V is TRBV7-9; TCRdb gives TRBD1 as the D gene, but with no DNA this cannot be confirmed. The length of the CDR3 is 17 residues. CDR1 SEHNR and CDR2 FQNEAQ come from the germline V gene (reference sequence). The CDR3 reads CASSSFLPDSYNSPLHF.

CDR3 loop: CASSPASPVASEQYF. The chain recombines TRBV6-1 with TRBJ2-7; with no DNA, the TCRdb D assignment of TRBD1 cannot be verified. Per the germline V gene, CDR1 is MNHNS and CDR2 is SASEGT. The CDR3 runs 15 residues.

The V call is TRBV20-1, the J call TRBJ2-5. Germline V gives CDR1 DFQATT, CDR2 SNEGSKA (reference sequence). The CDR3 spans 11 residues. This chain's CDR3 is CSQTYQETQYF.

The chain combines TRBV9 with TRBJ2-2. The CDR3 runs to 12 residues. Germline V lookup: CDR1 SGDLS, CDR2 YYNGEE. The CDR3 reads CASSVRTGELFF.

The chain employs TRBV19 and TRBJ2-7; TCRdb proposes TRBD2, but this gene call is untestable without DNA. The germline V gene has CDR1 LNHDA and CDR2 SQIVND (reference sequence). This CDR3 comprises 14 residues. CDR3 protein: CASSRSGENYEQYF.